The 6 T cell receptor beta chains below come from one sample, sequenced in a study of long-term antiretroviral therapy in people with HIV. The libraries were made with immunoSEQ v3.0 at survey level. Sequencing was performed with immunoSEQ multiplex PCR; in TCRdb, only in-frame clones are kept and a portion is missing. The sample yields roughly 25,000 clones, just under 85% seen once. The sample in question was unsorted PBMCs, obtained 0.7 years before starting antiretroviral therapy. These receptors were obtained from a man between 25 and 39 years old with HIV.

The chain employs TRBV7-8 and TRBJ2-1; TRBD1 matches at 7 bases. Germline values: CDR1 SGHVS, CDR2 FQNEAQ. With V trimmed by 6 bases and J by 5 bases, 16 bases remained unmatched. CDR3 length: 17 residues. This chain's CDR3 is CASRRWATGNSHNEQFF. CDR3 sequence (DNA): TGTGCCAGCAGGAGGTGGGCGACAGGGAATTCCCACAATGAGCAGTTCTTC.

V is TRBV6-1 and J is TRBJ1-5; D unclear. The CDR3 is 13 amino acids. Germline-derived CDR1 and CDR2 are MNHNS and SASEGT. V lost 4 bases and J 4 bases, leaving 8 bases between the germline ends. CDR3 in DNA: TGTGCCAGCAGTGGGCAAAATAATCAGCCCCAGCATTTT. Translated, it gives CASSGQNNQPQHF.

This chain connects TRBV5-4 to TRBJ1-2; 7 bases map to TRBD1. Trimming cost V 4 bases and J 2 bases; bases outside gene matches: 8. The CDR3 extends over 15 amino acids. Germline CDR1 and CDR2: SGHNT and YYREEE (reference sequence). CDR3 nucleotides: TGTGCCAGCAGCGAGAAGAACAGGGGAAACTATGGCTACACCTTC. Encoded protein: CASSEKNRGNYGYTF.

This clone was detected only a few times. The chain is built from TRBV5-1 and TRBJ2-3; 8 positions match TRBD2. CDR3 length equals 16 residues. Germline trimming cut 5 bases from V and 0 bases from J; bases unmatched to any gene: 8. CDR1 SGHRS and CDR2 YFSETQ come from the germline V gene. Here the CDR3 DNA reads TGCGCCAGCAGACCCTTTAGCGGGGTAAGCACAGATACGCAGTATTTT. This gives the protein CASRPFSGVSTDTQYF.

In its sample, this clone was seen once. The chain couples TRBV11-2 to TRBJ1-6, with D possibly matching TRBD1 (6 bases). Between the trimmed V and J ends, which lost 3 bases and 9 bases, there was a span of 15 bases. The CDR3 extends over 15 amino acids. The germline V gene encodes CDR1 SGHAT and CDR2 FQNNGV. CDR3 in amino acids: CASSFRGDTRSPLHF. CDR3 DNA sequence: TGTGCCAGCAGCTTTAGGGGGGACACTCGTTCACCCCTCCACTTT.

V is TRBV5-8 and J is TRBJ1-1; D may be TRBD1 (6 bases). The CDR3 extends over 15 amino acids. Trimming took off 0 bases at V and 1 base at J, with 10 bases between the two ends. Germline CDR1 is SGHTS and CDR2 is YDEGEE. CDR3 nucleotide sequence: TGTGCCAGCAGCTTGGTTGGAGGGGGGAACACTGAAGCTTTCTTT. This sequence encodes CASSLVGGGNTEAFF.